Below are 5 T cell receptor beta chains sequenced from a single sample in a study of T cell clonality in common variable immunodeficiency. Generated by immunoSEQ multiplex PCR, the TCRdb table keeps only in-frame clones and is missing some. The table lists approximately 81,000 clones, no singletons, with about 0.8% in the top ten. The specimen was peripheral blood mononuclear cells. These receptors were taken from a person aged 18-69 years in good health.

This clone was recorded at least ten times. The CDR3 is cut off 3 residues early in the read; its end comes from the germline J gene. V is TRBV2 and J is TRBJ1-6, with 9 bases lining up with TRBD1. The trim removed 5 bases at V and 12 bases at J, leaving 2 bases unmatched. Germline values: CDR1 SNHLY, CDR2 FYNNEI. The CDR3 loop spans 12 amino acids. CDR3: CASSLTGGPLHF. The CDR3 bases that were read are TGTGCCAGCAGTTTGACAGGGGGACCC.

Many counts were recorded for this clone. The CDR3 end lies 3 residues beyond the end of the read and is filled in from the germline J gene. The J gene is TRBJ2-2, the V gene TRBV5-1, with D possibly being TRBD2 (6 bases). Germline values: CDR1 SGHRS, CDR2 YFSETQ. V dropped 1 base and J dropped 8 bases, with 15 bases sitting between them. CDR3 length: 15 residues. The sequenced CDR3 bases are TGCGCCAGCAGCTTGAGACGCCAAGCGGGTGGGGAG. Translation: CASSLRRQAGGE. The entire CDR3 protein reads CASSLRRQAGGELFF.

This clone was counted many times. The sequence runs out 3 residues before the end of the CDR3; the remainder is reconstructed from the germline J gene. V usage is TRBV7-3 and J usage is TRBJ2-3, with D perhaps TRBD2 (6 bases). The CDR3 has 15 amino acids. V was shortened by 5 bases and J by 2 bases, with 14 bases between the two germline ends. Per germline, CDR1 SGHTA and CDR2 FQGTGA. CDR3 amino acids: CASSPLGGYTDTQYF. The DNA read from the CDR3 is TGTGCCAGCAGCCCCCTTGGGGGGTACACAGATACG.

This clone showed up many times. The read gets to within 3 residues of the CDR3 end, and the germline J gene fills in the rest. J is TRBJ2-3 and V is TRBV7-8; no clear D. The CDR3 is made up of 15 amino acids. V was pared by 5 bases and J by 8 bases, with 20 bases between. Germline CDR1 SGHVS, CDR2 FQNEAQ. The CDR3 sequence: CASSTTVGFLGTQYF. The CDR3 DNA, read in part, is TGTGCCAGCAGCACAACGGTGGGCTTTTTGGGTACG.

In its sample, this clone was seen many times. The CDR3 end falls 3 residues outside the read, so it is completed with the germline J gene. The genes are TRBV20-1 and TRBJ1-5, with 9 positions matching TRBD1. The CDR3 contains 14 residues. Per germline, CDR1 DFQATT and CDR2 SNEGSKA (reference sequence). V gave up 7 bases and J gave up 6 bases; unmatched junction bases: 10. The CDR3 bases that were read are TGCAGTGGTCGTCCGGGACAGGGACGTCAGCCC. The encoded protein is CSGRPGQGRQP. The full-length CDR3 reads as CSGRPGQGRQPQHF.